This record looks at one TCR beta chain sequence and its context. This entry comes from a study of blood T cells in healthy people across ages. Using a J-beta primer mix together with a sample-barcoded 5' primer, a second PCR was run for roughly 6 to 12 cycles. TCRdb analysed the 5' RACE reads with MiXCR anew, one entry per CDR3 protein. The data show 850,000 to 1,100,000 distinct CDR3 sequences, under 40% seen once. The germline CDR1 and CDR2 sequences are DFQATT and SNEGSKA (reference sequence). This CDR3 comprises 13 residues. The V segment lost 7 bases and the J segment 8 bases; nucleotides outside the gene matches: 13.

Sequencing was carried out using blood. The V gene is TRBV20-1, the J gene TRBJ1-2; TRBD1 agrees at 7 bases. This receptor was taken from a man aged 18 to 29 in good health. The CDR3 nucleotides are TGCAGTGTACGTCGCGGACAGGATGGAGGCTACACCTTC. Protein sequence: CSVRRGQDGGYTF.